This T cell receptor (beta chain) was captured in a study of cytomegalovirus exposure and HLA in healthy donors. Study overall: In an earlier analysis, 90 million to 130 million unique TCR beta sequences were found from 150 million to 200 million T cells.

In germline, CDR1 is SQVTM, CDR2 ANQGSEA. This CDR3 is built from 13 residues. PCR was performed using 60 Vbeta and 13 Jbeta primers. Profiling relied on immunoSEQ multiplex PCR, and the TCRdb table lists in-frame clones only, not all of them. The data contain 150,000 to 200,000 clones, about 72% of them singletons. Overall study results and limits: By HLA locus, TCR association rates varied in a later analysis, with DRB1 showing the most and HLA-C the fewest. Accurate HLA-A and HLA-B prediction from TCR beta sequences was reported for most subjects.

In the case of this clone: Its antigen is not identified. A junction end diverges from the germline sequence, so it may reflect a read error.

The clonotype comes from a young man in good health and CMV-seropositive. The gene calls are TRBV29-1 and TRBJ2-5; D possibly corresponds to TRBD1 (5 bases). Sequencing input: PBMCs. The CDR3 DNA reads TGCAGCGTCTTACAGGCGTCCCAAGAGGCCCAGTACTTC. The encoded protein is CSVLQASQEAQYF.